The entry below describes one TCR beta chain. Its target is unknown. TCRdb processed the RACE reads anew with MiXCR; each CDR3 protein has one entry. This table holds some 180,000 distinct CDR3 sequences, around 20% found once. The data were obtained in a study of human T cells and chemical hapten exposure. Overall study: Patients got weekly scalp diphenylcyclopropenone doses over the approximately 25-week study. The cohort included alopecia areata under or over 50% scalp, totalis and universalis.

Germline V gene lookup returns CDR1 SGHRS and CDR2 YFSETQ. The junction had 5 bases not matched to a gene; V was cut back by 6 bases and J by 6 bases. The CDR3 sequence is 13 residues long. Points from the study as a whole: Against controls, expanded TCRs gave rise to significantly more large CDR3 similarity clusters.

Sample time point: patch test 1, 2 weeks after DPC sensitization. Treatment reported: therapeutic diphenylcyclopropenone sensitization with weekly scalp DPC. Samples of blood were obtained prior to the application of each patch test. The chain carries TRBV5-1 and TRBJ2-2, with TRBD2 matching 7 bases. The sequenced sample was whole blood, obtained in connection with sensitization to the hapten diphenylcyclopropenone (DPC). This sequence originates from a woman in her forties or fifties with alopecia areata. Some clones in this sample may be carry-over from other donors' samples. DNA for the CDR3: TGCGCCAGCACTCGACTAGCCGCCGGGGAGCTGTTTTTT. Translated, it gives CASTRLAAGELFF.